Listed below are T cell receptor beta chains from one sample, sequenced in a study of response to subunit inactivated influenza vaccine. TCRdb passed the RT-PCR reads through MiXCR, listing each CDR3 protein once. The data hold a few hundred thousand distinct CDR3 sequences, with 14% observed a single time. Sequenced here: PBMCs from blood, sampled 11 to 12 days after vaccination. The receptors were sampled from a man in his forties or fifties who received an inactivated influenza vaccine. Each CDR3 is given with its conserved first and last residue. The order of the fields is clone size, V gene, D gene, J gene, CDR3 DNA, CDR3 protein. The D gene is left open where the match is weak. Some rows have no size entry. The others give once, few or many, or a class for an expanded clone.

clone size: many; V gene: TRBV5-1; D gene: -; J gene: TRBJ2-1; CDR3 DNA: TGCGCCAGCAGCTTAAATGGCGGTGACAATGAGCAGTTCTTC; CDR3 protein: CASSLNGGDNEQFF
clone size: few; V gene: TRBV12-3/TRBV12-4; D gene: TRBD1; J gene: TRBJ2-7; CDR3 DNA: TGTGCCAGCAGTTTATCGGCAGGGGGTACCGAGCAGTACTTC; CDR3 protein: CASSLSAGGTEQYF
clone size: -; V gene: TRBV5-5; D gene: TRBD2; J gene: TRBJ2-3; CDR3 DNA: TGTGCCAGCAGCTTGGGAGCGGGGGGACGGGCAGATACGCAGTATTTT; CDR3 protein: CASSLGAGGRADTQYF
clone size: few; V gene: TRBV2; D gene: TRBD2; J gene: TRBJ2-5; CDR3 DNA: TGTGCCAGCAATACGGGAGGGGGAGAGACCCAGTACTTC; CDR3 protein: CASNTGGGETQYF
clone size: -; V gene: TRBV13; D gene: -; J gene: TRBJ2-5; CDR3 DNA: TGTGCCAGCAGCTTAGCCCAAGAGGCAAGCGAGACCCAGTACTTC; CDR3 protein: CASSLAQEASETQYF
clone size: -; V gene: TRBV5-1; D gene: -; J gene: TRBJ1-6; CDR3 DNA: TGCGCCAGCAGCTTGGCGACGGATTCACCCCTCCACTTT; CDR3 protein: CASSLATDSPLHF
clone size: -; V gene: TRBV6-5; D gene: -; J gene: TRBJ1-1; CDR3 DNA: TGTGCCAGCAGTTCTCAGTCTGAAGCTTTCTTT; CDR3 protein: CASSSQSEAFF
clone size: -; V gene: TRBV28; D gene: TRBD2; J gene: TRBJ2-5; CDR3 DNA: TGTGCCAGCAGACCTAGCGGGGAGACCCAGTACTTC; CDR3 protein: CASRPSGETQYF
clone size: -; V gene: TRBV12-3/TRBV12-4; D gene: TRBD2; J gene: TRBJ2-1; CDR3 DNA: TGTGCCAGCAGTTTTCTAGCGGGGGGGTACAATGAGCAGTTCTTC; CDR3 protein: CASSFLAGGYNEQFF
clone size: -; V gene: TRBV20-1; D gene: TRBD1; J gene: TRBJ2-7; CDR3 DNA: TGCAGTGCTAGAGATCCCAGGGGGAGCTACGAGCAGTACTTC; CDR3 protein: CSARDPRGSYEQYF
clone size: few; V gene: TRBV20-1; D gene: -; J gene: TRBJ2-7; CDR3 DNA: TGCAGTGCTAGTAACAGACCCTACGAGCAGTACTTC; CDR3 protein: CSASNRPYEQYF
clone size: few; V gene: TRBV28; D gene: TRBD1; J gene: TRBJ2-1; CDR3 DNA: TGTGCCAGCAGTTTATCTCCGGGACAGAGAAATGAGCAGTTCTTC; CDR3 protein: CASSLSPGQRNEQFF
clone size: few; V gene: TRBV12-3/TRBV12-4; D gene: -; J gene: TRBJ2-5; CDR3 DNA: TGTGCCAGCAGCCTAGACAGGTTACAAGAGACCCAGTACTTC; CDR3 protein: CASSLDRLQETQYF
clone size: -; V gene: TRBV6-2/TRBV6-3; D gene: -; J gene: TRBJ2-3; CDR3 DNA: TGTGCCAGCAGTTACTCGGGGCGTGCAACGGATACGCAGTATTTT; CDR3 protein: CASSYSGRATDTQYF
clone size: few; V gene: TRBV29-1; D gene: -; J gene: TRBJ2-1; CDR3 DNA: TGCAGCGTCGCCTGGGGACCTGTCGTTGGGAGCTCCTACAATGAGCAGTTCTTC; CDR3 protein: CSVAWGPVVGSSYNEQFF
clone size: -; V gene: TRBV4-3; D gene: -; J gene: TRBJ2-2; CDR3 DNA: TGCGCCAGCAGCCAAAACCGAGGAGGGGGCGGGGAGCTGTTTTTT; CDR3 protein: CASSQNRGGGGELFF
clone size: many; V gene: TRBV5-1; D gene: -; J gene: TRBJ2-5; CDR3 DNA: TGCGCCAGCAGCTTGGATGTTCAAGAGACCCAGTACTTC; CDR3 protein: CASSLDVQETQYF